The 16 T cell receptor beta chains below all came from one sample that was sequenced in a study of blood T cell repertoires in COVID-19. The protocol was immunoSEQ multiplex PCR, while the TCRdb copy is restricted to in-frame clones and leaves out a portion. The sample carries fewer than 250,000 clones, approximately 86% recorded once. The sequenced sample consisted of PBMCs or T cells enriched from blood (not recorded which). The receptors were gathered from a woman aged 50 to 60 with acute COVID-19.

The chain has TRBV28 and TRBJ2-3; 11 bases line up with TRBD2. Looked up from germline, CDR1 is MDHEN and CDR2 is SYDVKM. This CDR3 is 16 amino acids long. V was clipped by 3 bases and J by 4 bases; unmatched bases: 6. The CDR3 DNA reads as TGTGCCAGCAGTTTGGGGCTAGCGGGAGGAGCAGATACGCAGTATTTT. It specifies CASSLGLAGGADTQYF.

The chain couples TRBV25-1 to TRBJ2-7, with 12 positions matching TRBD1. Trimming removed 6 bases from V and 1 base from J; junction bases left unmatched: 4. The CDR3 is made up of 15 amino acids. Germline V gives CDR1 MGHDK, CDR2 SYGVNS. The CDR3 DNA sequence: TGTGCCAGCAGCGAGGGACAGGGGGCTTCCTACGAGCAGTACTTC. Protein sequence: CASSEGQGASYEQYF.

In this sample, this clone turned up once. V gene TRBV7-3 combines with J gene TRBJ2-1; no clear D. CDR3 length: 15 residues. The germline V and J ends were trimmed by 5 bases and 0 bases, with 11 bases remaining between them. CDR1 and CDR2 (germline): SGHTA, FQGTGA. The CDR3 DNA sequence: TGTGCCAGCAGCCGCTCAGCGCACTCCTACAATGAGCAGTTCTTC. Translation gives CASSRSAHSYNEQFF.

The rearrangement links TRBV6-1 to TRBJ1-2; D gene ambiguous. CDR3 length: 16 amino acids. CDR1 is MNHNS, CDR2 SASEGT, per germline. The ends were cut back, 4 bases at V and 4 bases at J, with 19 bases in the middle. The CDR3 reads CASSALPRRVTYGYTF. CDR3 nucleotides: TGTGCCAGCAGTGCATTACCTAGAAGAGTTACCTATGGCTACACCTTC.

The chain employs TRBV6-5 and TRBJ1-1; 7 positions match TRBD1. Losses at the gene ends were 6 bases for V and 5 bases for J; bases not matched to a gene: 6. This CDR3 region has 13 residues. Germline CDR1 and CDR2: MNHEY and SVGAGI. CDR3 residues: CASSLDRVTEAFF. The CDR3 bases are TGTGCCAGCAGCCTCGACAGGGTAACTGAAGCTTTCTTT.

This clone was seen only once. This chain uses TRBV9 with TRBJ1-1; no definite D call. CDR1 and CDR2 from the germline V gene are SGDLS and YYNGEE. Trimming stripped 1 base from V and 0 bases from J, with 4 bases between. The CDR3 has 13 amino acids. CDR3 region: CASSVTVNTEAFF. The CDR3 coding sequence is TGTGCCAGCAGCGTAACGGTGAACACTGAAGCTTTCTTT.

The V gene is TRBV7-3, the J gene TRBJ2-7, with D maybe TRBD1 (6 bases). The CDR3 consists of 13 residues. The V end lost 2 bases, the J end lost 6 bases, and 11 bases lay between the germline ends. Germline V gene data show CDR1 as SGHTA and CDR2 as FQGTGA. The CDR3 DNA follows: TGTGCCAGCAGCTTAGGGCTAGGGGGCGAGCAGTACTTC. This sequence encodes CASSLGLGGEQYF.

This rearrangement joins TRBV19 to TRBJ1-5; D gene ambiguous. The V and J ends lost 1 base and 2 bases respectively, with 3 bases between them. CDR1 is LNHDA and CDR2 is SQIVND in the germline V gene (reference sequence). This CDR3 region has 13 residues. CDR3 sequence (DNA): TGTGCCAGTAGTATAGCGGGCAATCAGCCCCAGCATTTT. Translation gives CASSIAGNQPQHF.

This chain connects TRBV11-3 to TRBJ2-1, with D perhaps TRBD2 (5 bases). V lost 5 bases, J lost 9 bases, and 11 bases lay in between. Germline CDR1 SGHNT, CDR2 YENEEA. The CDR3 is 12 residues long. The CDR3 is CASSPRAGEQFF. CDR3 DNA: TGTGCCAGCAGCCCTAGGGCGGGTGAGCAGTTCTTC.

V and J are TRBV24-1 and TRBJ1-1; unclear D gene. The ends were cut back, 5 bases at V and 0 bases at J, with 9 bases in the middle. The CDR3 sequence is 14 residues long. Germline V gene lookup returns CDR1 KGHDR and CDR2 SFDVKD. This CDR3 reads CATSVPQMNTEAFF. The CDR3 DNA follows: TGTGCCACCAGTGTTCCCCAGATGAACACTGAAGCTTTCTTT.

The chain combines TRBV5-1 with TRBJ1-2, with no clear D. The V gene lost 0 bases and the J gene lost 2 bases, with 5 bases spanning the gap. The CDR3 has 13 residues. Germline V lookup: CDR1 SGHRS, CDR2 YFSETQ. CDR3: CASSLARNYGYTF. The CDR3 DNA is TGCGCCAGCAGCTTGGCCAGGAACTATGGCTACACCTTC.

The rearrangement joins TRBV15 to TRBJ1-2; D is perhaps TRBD1 (6 bases). Germline CDR1 reads LNHNV; CDR2 reads YYDKDF (reference sequence). The ends were cut back, 8 bases at V and 8 bases at J, with 21 bases in the middle. The CDR3 has 14 residues. DNA for the CDR3: TGTGCCACCTCAAGGGGAAACAGGGACGGCGGCTACACCTTC. This sequence encodes CATSRGNRDGGYTF.

The chain couples TRBV27 to TRBJ2-4, with 7 bases fitting TRBD1. The CDR3 runs to 16 residues. Unmatched junction bases numbered 10, after V lost 8 bases and J lost 0 bases. The V gene's germline CDR1 is MNHEY and CDR2 SMNVEV (reference sequence). The CDR3 region has the DNA TGTGCCAGCGTTCCAGGGGGAAGTTTAGCCAAAAACATTCAGTACTTC. It is translated as CASVPGGSLAKNIQYF.

The rearrangement joins TRBV3-1 (or the pseudogene TRBV3-2) to TRBJ2-1; 7 bases fit TRBD2. Germline-derived CDR1 and CDR2 are LGHDT and YNNKEL (reference sequence). The CDR3 totals 16 residues. V trimming: 1 base; J trimming: 7 bases; junction bases outside the gene matches: 10. The CDR3 coding sequence is TGTGCCAGCAGCCAAGTCCCCGCGGGAGAATCGAATGAGCAGTTCTTC. This sequence encodes CASSQVPAGESNEQFF.

CDR3 loop: CATSIGQTNYGYTF. In DNA, the CDR3 is TGTGCCACCAGCATAGGACAGACTAACTATGGCTACACCTTC. The V and J genes are TRBV15 and TRBJ1-2; D is possibly TRBD1 (6 bases). This CDR3 region has 14 residues. V lost 4 bases and J lost 0, with 9 bases in between. CDR1 LNHNV and CDR2 YYDKDF come from the germline V gene (reference sequence).

J is TRBJ1-5 and V is TRBV24-1; 8 bases are shared with TRBD1. V was pared by 3 bases and J by 2 bases, with 11 bases of the junction left unmatched. Germline V gene sequence: CDR1 KGHDR, CDR2 SFDVKD. The CDR3 runs 18 residues. As DNA, the CDR3 is TGTGCCACCAGTGATGGTCCCTCAGGGGGCGCGGGCAATCAGCCCCAGCATTTT. As protein: CATSDGPSGGAGNQPQHF.